This T cell receptor (beta chain) was identified in a study of OX40 agonist ivuxolimab in advanced cancers. Overall study: Each patient was given ivuxolimab into a vein every 2 weeks, at 0.01 to 10 mg/kg. General study points: Compared with CD4+, CD8+ T cells on average had more expanded clones.

The CDR3 spans 16 residues. The V gene's germline CDR1 is KGHSH and CDR2 LQKENI. V lost 3 bases, J lost 6 bases, and 11 bases stayed unmatched. Patients were ruled out by autoimmune disease history or systemic immunosuppression. Of note for this clone: Its antigen is still unknown.

Only in-frame clones appear in the TCRdb table, and some are missing; sequencing was by immunoSEQ multiplex PCR. The sample includes roughly 120,000 clones, roughly 87% seen only once; the top ten take 0.27%. The rearrangement links TRBV18 to TRBJ1-1; 9 nucleotides align to TRBD1. This receptor was identified in an adult with an advanced solid tumor such as melanoma, head and neck, liver or kidney cancer. The material sequenced was CD4+ or CD8+ T cells sorted from blood, taken in a trial of the OX40 agonist ivuxolimab. CDR3 in amino acids: CASSPTGGASRAEAFF. The DNA for the CDR3 is TGTGCCAGCTCACCTACAGGGGGCGCCTCACGGGCTGAAGCTTTCTTT. The full variable domain, rest sourced from reference TRBV18 and TRBJ1-1, is NAGVMQNPRHLVRRRGQEARLRCSPMKGHSHVYWYRQLPEEGLKFMVYLQKENIIDESGMPKERFSAEFPKEGPSILRIQQVVRGDSAAYFCASSPTGGASRAEAFFGQGTRLTVV.